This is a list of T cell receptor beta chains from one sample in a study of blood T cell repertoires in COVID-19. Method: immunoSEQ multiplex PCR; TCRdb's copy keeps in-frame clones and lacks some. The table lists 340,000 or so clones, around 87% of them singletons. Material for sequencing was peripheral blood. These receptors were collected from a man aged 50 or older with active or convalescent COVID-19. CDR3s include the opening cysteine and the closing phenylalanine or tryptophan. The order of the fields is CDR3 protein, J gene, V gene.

CDR3: CASSVATTSGGALDTQYF; J: TRBJ2-3; V: TRBV9
CDR3: CASSARQGVTYEQYF; J: TRBJ2-7; V: TRBV19
CDR3: CASSLGGRNTGELFF; J: TRBJ2-2; V: TRBV5-1
CDR3: CASSLTGGLGEQYF; J: TRBJ2-7; V: TRBV5-4
CDR3: CASSLGLPGDTEAFF; J: TRBJ1-1; V: TRBV28
CDR3: CAWSEDSNQPQHF; J: TRBJ1-5; V: TRBV30
CDR3: CASSFSGAPNEQFF; J: TRBJ2-1; V: TRBV5-4
CDR3: CASSPPNSGGYGYTF; J: TRBJ1-2; V: TRBV18
CDR3: CASSLTGRTDTQYF; J: TRBJ2-3; V: TRBV7-2
CDR3: CASSQGAGRGYTF; J: TRBJ1-2; V: TRBV3-1/TRBV3-2
CDR3: CATGQLQPQHF; J: TRBJ1-5; V: TRBV27
CDR3: CASRDRKNTGELFF; J: TRBJ2-2; V: TRBV4-1
CDR3: CASASTAGHQETQYF; J: TRBJ2-5; V: TRBV7-3
CDR3: CASSRTGGTYNEQFF; J: TRBJ2-1; V: TRBV6-2/TRBV6-3
CDR3: CASSAQGQYNEQFF; J: TRBJ2-1; V: TRBV7-3
CDR3: CASSQDLSWTENTEAFF; J: TRBJ1-1; V: TRBV7-9
CDR3: CASSVDGGEQFF; J: TRBJ2-1; V: TRBV9
CDR3: CASSFHRGDMNTEAFF; J: TRBJ1-1; V: TRBV5-6
CDR3: CASSPQTPPRETQYF; J: TRBJ2-5; V: TRBV18
CDR3: CASSFTSGNTEAFF; J: TRBJ1-1; V: TRBV7-2
CDR3: CASSVGGGGYNEQFF; J: TRBJ2-1; V: TRBV9
CDR3: CASSRRGNEKLFF; J: TRBJ1-4; V: TRBV7-2
CDR3: CASTRTGGQDLAVTTIYF; J: TRBJ1-3; V: TRBV11-3
CDR3: CASSLGGGNQPQHF; J: TRBJ1-5; V: TRBV5-1
CDR3: CASSLGGQGMNTEAFF; J: TRBJ1-1; V: TRBV7-2
CDR3: CASRQEKDIRHIQYF; J: TRBJ2-4; V: TRBV3-1/TRBV3-2
CDR3: CASRSVAVLQETQYF; J: TRBJ2-5; V: TRBV19
CDR3: CASTTGGRSGEQFF; J: TRBJ2-1; V: TRBV28
CDR3: CASIGSGLSGNTIYF; J: TRBJ1-3; V: TRBV28
CDR3: CASSLSGGSNYGYTF; J: TRBJ1-2; V: TRBV28
CDR3: CASGGTGVEKLFF; J: TRBJ1-4; V: TRBV27
CDR3: CASRPDRGYEQYF; J: TRBJ2-7; V: TRBV5-1
CDR3: CSASGRGGGGGYTF; J: TRBJ1-2; V: TRBV29-1
CDR3: CASSLWSGSSYEQYF; J: TRBJ2-7; V: TRBV7-2
CDR3: CASSQVAGGYTF; J: TRBJ1-2; V: TRBV3-1/TRBV3-2
CDR3: CASSLGGQGSGKVYEQYF; J: TRBJ2-7; V: TRBV5-4
CDR3: CASSVPRGLPNPYEQYF; J: TRBJ2-7; V: TRBV25-1
CDR3: CASSLGQTADGYTF; J: TRBJ1-2; V: TRBV7-9
CDR3: CAGNLRERAYNEQFF; J: TRBJ2-1; V: TRBV30
CDR3: CASSEDWVAPLHF; J: TRBJ1-6; V: TRBV6-1
CDR3: CASSFPSRGYTF; J: TRBJ1-2; V: TRBV5-8
CDR3: CASSVAMTASPPSGANVLTF; J: TRBJ2-6; V: TRBV9
CDR3: CASSRLAGGPTDTQYF; J: TRBJ2-3; V: TRBV5-6
CDR3: CASSAGQGGTDTQYF; J: TRBJ2-3; V: TRBV2
CDR3: CASSLDPTRGRAYEQYF; J: TRBJ2-7; V: TRBV5-1
CDR3: CASSSGQVWGYTF; J: TRBJ1-2; V: TRBV5-1
CDR3: CSISSETYNEQFF; J: TRBJ2-1; V: TRBV29-1
CDR3: CAWSTYAYNEQFF; J: TRBJ2-1; V: TRBV30
CDR3: CASSEGAPGELFF; J: TRBJ2-2; V: TRBV6-1
CDR3: CASSQGLAGGLVPFF; J: TRBJ2-1; V: TRBV3-1/TRBV3-2